The rows below give T cell receptor beta chains drawn from one sample of a study of blood T cell repertoires in COVID-19. The table came from immunoSEQ multiplex PCR; TCRdb's copy has only in-frame clones and leaves some out. The data show more than 140,000 clones, around 88% seen once. Sequencing input: peripheral blood. The receptors shown here come from a woman aged 55-70 years with acute or convalescent COVID-19. Both conserved end residues are part of each CDR3. Each record gives: clone size, J gene, D gene, V gene, CDR3 DNA, CDR3 protein. The D gene is left open where the match is weak. Where a row states a size, it is once, few, many or the class of an expanded clone; other rows omit it.

>few|TRBJ2-5|TRBD2|TRBV10-3
TGTGCCATCAGTGCTAGCGGGGCAGAGACCCAGTACTTC
CAISASGAETQYF
>.|TRBJ2-1|TRBD2|TRBV7-7
TGTGCTAGCAGACGCACTAGCGGGGGGTCTATCTCCTACAATGAGCAGTTCTTC
CASRRTSGGSISYNEQFF
>.|TRBJ2-4|.|TRBV21-1
TGTGCCAGCAGCCGGGAGGGAAACATTCAGTACTTC
CASSREGNIQYF
>.|TRBJ2-2|.|TRBV6-5
TGTGCCAGCCGAGAGGCCCTTTGGAACACCGGGGAGCTGTTTTTT
CASREALWNTGELFF
>.|TRBJ1-3|.|TRBV9
TGTGCCAGCAGCGTAGGCCCAGGGTTAATGGTCGACACCATATATTTT
CASSVGPGLMVDTIYF
>.|TRBJ1-6|TRBD1|TRBV7-2
TGTGCCAGCAGCTTCATGACAGGGAACTATAATTCACCCCTCCACTTT
CASSFMTGNYNSPLHF
>.|TRBJ2-7|TRBD2|TRBV4-2
TGTGCCAGCAGCCAAGATAGCGGGGGGAACGAGCAGTACTTC
CASSQDSGGNEQYF
>.|TRBJ1-1|.|TRBV4-2
TGTGCCAGCAGCCAAGAAGAGGAGGGCCTCAACACTGAAGCTTTCTTT
CASSQEEEGLNTEAFF
>.|TRBJ1-2|.|TRBV4-1
TGCGCCAGCAGCCAAGATAGGCGGGTTGGCTACACCTTC
CASSQDRRVGYTF
>.|TRBJ1-1|.|TRBV5-1
TGCGCCAGCAGCTTGGGGGGAGTGAACACTGAAGCTTTCTTT
CASSLGGVNTEAFF
>.|TRBJ1-1|TRBD1|TRBV5-1
TGCGCCAGCAGCTTAGGGGACAGCATGAACACTGAAGCTTTCTTT
CASSLGDSMNTEAFF
>.|TRBJ1-1|.|TRBV18
TGTGCCAGCTCACAGGGGTTTACTGAAGCTTTCTTT
CASSQGFTEAFF
>.|TRBJ2-5|TRBD1|TRBV7-7
TGTGCTAGCAGCCCCAGGCAGGGGGCGGGCGAGACCCAGTACTTC
CASSPRQGAGETQYF
>.|TRBJ1-1|.|TRBV19
TGTGCCAGTAGTACGACAGGTCTAGGGACTGAAGCTTTCTTT
CASSTTGLGTEAFF
>once|TRBJ2-1|TRBD1|TRBV7-3
TGTGCCAGCAGCATTGGACAGGGAAGGTCCTACAATGAGCAGTTCTTC
CASSIGQGRSYNEQFF
>.|TRBJ2-1|.|TRBV4-1
TGCGCCAGCAGCCAAGCGGGGGGCGGGGGCAATGAGCAGTTCTTC
CASSQAGGGGNEQFF
>.|TRBJ2-3|TRBD2|TRBV19
TGTGCCAGCACTCTAGGACTAGCGGGGGACGCAGATACGCAGTATTTT
CASTLGLAGDADTQYF
>.|TRBJ1-2|TRBD1|TRBV7-2
TGTGCCAGCAGCCTCCTTATGCAGAGGACAGGGGGGGCTAACTATGGCTACACCTTC
CASSLLMQRTGGANYGYTF
>.|TRBJ2-5|TRBD2|TRBV5-6
TGTGCCAGCAGCTGGACGGGGGGAGGTGGCGAGACCCAGTACTTC
CASSWTGGGGETQYF
>.|TRBJ1-1|TRBD1|TRBV29-1
TGCAGCGTTCTCCCGGAACAGGGGAGCACTGAAGCTTTCTTT
CSVLPEQGSTEAFF
>.|TRBJ2-7|.|TRBV14
TGTGCCAGCAGCCAAGCGGTCGAGTCCTACGAGCAGTACTTC
CASSQAVESYEQYF
>.|TRBJ2-7|TRBD1|TRBV7-3
TGTGCCAGCAGCTTAGTACAGGGGAGCGACGAGCAGTACTTC
CASSLVQGSDEQYF
>.|TRBJ2-3|.|TRBV19
TGTGCCAGTACTAGTACAGATACGCAGTATTTT
CASTSTDTQYF
>.|TRBJ1-2|.|TRBV7-2
TGTGCCAGCAGCTTAGAGAATATACAGGGCTATGGCTACACCTTC
CASSLENIQGYGYTF
>once|TRBJ2-2|.|TRBV4-1
TGCGCCAGCAGCATGACTAGGACGCCCGACACCGGGGAGCTGTTTTTT
CASSMTRTPDTGELFF
>.|TRBJ2-5|TRBD1|TRBV3-1/TRBV3-2
TGTGCCAGCAGCCAAGATAGTGTTGGCAGGGGGCCCGGACAAGAGACCCAGTACTTC
CASSQDSVGRGPGQETQYF
>.|TRBJ1-6|.|TRBV9
TGTGCCAGCAGCTCAAGGACGACAGATTCACCCCTCCACTTT
CASSSRTTDSPLHF
>once|TRBJ1-2|.|TRBV27
TGTGCCAGCAGTTCCGGGTATGGCTACACCTTC
CASSSGYGYTF
>.|TRBJ1-2|TRBD1|TRBV9
TGTGCCAGCAGCGTAGGAGCAGGGGGCAACTATGGCTACACCTTC
CASSVGAGGNYGYTF
>.|TRBJ1-2|.|TRBV7-8
TGTGCCAGCAGCGGCGGGTCTCCCTCTATCGGTGGCTACACCTTC
CASSGGSPSIGGYTF
>.|TRBJ2-5|TRBD2|TRBV5-1
TGCGCCAGCAGCGCCGGGGGAGGGCAAGAGACCCAGTACTTC
CASSAGGGQETQYF
>.|TRBJ1-1|.|TRBV20-1
TGCAGTGCTAGTAAGGAGACTGAAGCTTTCTTT
CSASKETEAFF
>.|TRBJ2-3|TRBD1|TRBV10-3
TGTGCCATCAGTGATGGACAGGGAGTAGGCACAGATACGCAGTATTTT
CAISDGQGVGTDTQYF
>.|TRBJ1-3|.|TRBV28
TGTGCCAGCAGTTTACCCAGGGCTGGAAACACCATATATTTT
CASSLPRAGNTIYF
>once|TRBJ2-5|TRBD2|TRBV9
TGTGCCAGCAGCGTAGGGGCTAGCGGGGCCCAAGAGACCCAGTACTTC
CASSVGASGAQETQYF
>.|TRBJ2-5|TRBD1|TRBV27
TGTGCCAGCAGTTTAGACAGGGCCGAGACCCAGTACTTC
CASSLDRAETQYF
>.|TRBJ2-1|TRBD2|TRBV5-8
TGTGCCAGCAGCGGGGGACTAGCGATGTGGAATGAGCAGTTCTTC
CASSGGLAMWNEQFF
>.|TRBJ2-5|TRBD2|TRBV24-1
TGTGCCACCAGTGGCCAGCGGGGGGTCCTCCAAGAGACCCAGTACTTC
CATSGQRGVLQETQYF
>.|TRBJ1-5|TRBD1|TRBV28
TGTGCCAGCAGTCTTACCGTTCAGGGGGCTGGGAATCAGCCCCAGCATTTT
CASSLTVQGAGNQPQHF
>once|TRBJ1-1|TRBD1|TRBV6-5
TGTGCCAGCAGCTGGGACAGATTGAACACTGAAGCTTTCTTT
CASSWDRLNTEAFF
>.|TRBJ2-4|TRBD1|TRBV5-1
TGCGCCAGCAGCGAGGACGGGACAGGGGGCTTTGTTTGGTACTTC
CASSEDGTGGFVWYF
>.|TRBJ2-1|TRBD2|TRBV5-1
TGCGCCAGCAGCTTGGGGAGCGGGGGGAGCTCCTACAATGAGCAGTTCTTC
CASSLGSGGSSYNEQFF
>.|TRBJ1-6|.|TRBV4-3
TGCGCCAGCAGCCAGGTCTTGGACACCTACTCCTATAATTCACCCCTCCACTTT
CASSQVLDTYSYNSPLHF
>.|TRBJ1-1|.|TRBV7-2
TGTGCCAGCTCCCCGAGCGGGGGATGGACTGAAGCTTTCTTT
CASSPSGGWTEAFF
>.|TRBJ2-2|.|TRBV6-2/TRBV6-3
TGTGCCAGCAGTTACTCGCTGTCTAGCGTGAGGAACACCGGGGAGCTGTTTTTT
CASSYSLSSVRNTGELFF
>.|TRBJ1-2|.|TRBV7-9
TGTGCCAGCAGCTTATGGGGGGAGAACTATGGCTACACCTTC
CASSLWGENYGYTF
>.|TRBJ1-2|.|TRBV7-8
TGTGCCAGCAGCTTAGCTGCGGCAGGGGCCAACTATGGCTACACCTTC
CASSLAAAGANYGYTF
>.|TRBJ2-3|TRBD2|TRBV4-3
TGCGCCAGCAGCCAAGATCACTCGGGGGGGCCAGGAGATACGCAGTATTTT
CASSQDHSGGPGDTQYF
>.|TRBJ1-2|.|TRBV19
TGTGCCAGTACCGGCGTGAGGGATGGCTACACCTTC
CASTGVRDGYTF